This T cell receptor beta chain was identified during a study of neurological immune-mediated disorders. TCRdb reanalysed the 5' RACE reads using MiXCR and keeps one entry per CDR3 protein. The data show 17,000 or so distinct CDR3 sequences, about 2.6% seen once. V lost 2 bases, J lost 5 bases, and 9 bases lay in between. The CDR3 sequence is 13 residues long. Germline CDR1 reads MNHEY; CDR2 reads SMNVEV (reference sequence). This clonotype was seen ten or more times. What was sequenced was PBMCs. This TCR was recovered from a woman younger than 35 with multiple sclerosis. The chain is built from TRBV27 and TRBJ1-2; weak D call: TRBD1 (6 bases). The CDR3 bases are TGTGCCAGCAGTTTAGACAGGACTTATGGCTACACCTTC. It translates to CASSLDRTYGYTF.